Listed below are T cell receptor beta chains from one sample, sequenced in a study of T-cell reconstitution after alpha-beta-depleted transplantation in children. In TCRdb, the PCR reads were re-called with MiXCR into one record per CDR3 protein. The data show about 980,000 distinct CDR3 sequences, roughly 29% seen once. The source was PBMCs, mostly from graft donor cells, collected 360 days after TCRalphabeta/CD19-depleted stem cell transplant. The receptor set was obtained from a boy under three years old who had a stem cell transplant for SCID, so the T cells may come from the graft donor. CDR3s include the opening cysteine and the closing phenylalanine or tryptophan. The D gene is left open where the match is weak. Size is omitted from some rows. Given values are once, few, many or a class for expanded clones.

cdr3_aa cdr3_nt v_call clone_size j_call d_call
CASSQDDAASYEQYF TGCGCCAGCAGCCAAGACGACGCGGCTTCCTACGAGCAGTACTTC TRBV4-3 few TRBJ2-7 .
CASSNSGPPYNEQFF TGCGCCAGCAGCAACAGCGGGCCCCCCTACAATGAGCAGTTCTTC TRBV5-1 . TRBJ2-1 .
CASIWGNNEQFF TGTGCCAGCATCTGGGGCAACAATGAGCAGTTCTTC TRBV7-9 few TRBJ2-1 .
CASSQEMLSGTGAYEQYF TGTGCCAGCAGCCAAGAGATGTTATCCGGGACAGGGGCCTACGAGCAGTACTTC TRBV3-1 . TRBJ2-7 TRBD1
CSARFRAAFSTGALNQPQHF TGCAGTGCTAGATTCCGAGCCGCCTTCTCGACAGGGGCTTTGAATCAGCCCCAGCATTTT TRBV20-1 . TRBJ1-5 TRBD1
CSVSPANAPKSTQYF TGCAGCGTTTCCCCCGCCAACGCTCCTAAGAGTACCCAGTACTTC TRBV29-1 . TRBJ2-5 .
CASSRGGGRPDTQYF TGTGCCAGCAGCCGTGGCGGGGGGCGCCCAGATACGCAGTATTTT TRBV3-1 few TRBJ2-3 TRBD2
CASSGTLPYEQYF TGCGCCAGCAGCGGGACTCTACCCTACGAGCAGTACTTC TRBV5-1 . TRBJ2-7 .
CASSPRAGGTEAFF TGTGCCAGCTCACCTAGGGCAGGAGGGACTGAAGCTTTCTTT TRBV18 . TRBJ1-1 .
CASYRDRSPYEQYF TGTGCCAGCTACCGGGACAGGAGCCCCTACGAGCAGTACTTC TRBV27 few TRBJ2-7 TRBD1
CASSFPGGSPNEQFF TGTGCCAGCAGCTTTCCGGGGGGCAGTCCTAATGAGCAGTTCTTC TRBV5-5 . TRBJ2-1 .
CASSQGAGGPTDTQYF TGCGCCAGCAGCCAAGGGGCGGGGGGCCCGACAGATACGCAGTATTTT TRBV4-3 few TRBJ2-3 TRBD2
CASSLDGGIDTQYF TGCGCCAGCAGCTTGGATGGGGGGATAGATACGCAGTATTTT TRBV5-1 many TRBJ2-3 .
CAISVGGGNEQFF TGTGCCATCAGTGTCGGGGGTGGCAATGAGCAGTTCTTC TRBV10-3 few TRBJ2-1 .
CASSIGTGGNSPLHF TGTGCCAGCTCGATCGGGACAGGGGGCAATTCACCCCTCCACTTT TRBV18 . TRBJ1-6 TRBD1